This T cell receptor beta chain was captured by sequencing in a study of beta chain features in type 1 diabetes. The sample holds a few counts of this clone. CDR3 length: 15 amino acids. CDR1 SGDLS and CDR2 YYNGEE come from the germline V gene. V lost 2 bases, J lost 5 bases, and 13 bases lay in between. The sequenced template was cDNA made from the entire isolated RNA. Some 3.6 million reads per sample were averaged for naive, central memory and regulatory samples. TCRdb keeps only in-frame clones here, not all; method: immunoSEQ multiplex PCR. The data contain 900,000 or so clones, 15% to 20% of them singletons.

This chain uses TRBV9 with TRBJ2-2; possible D gene TRBD2, 5 bases. This clonotype was sampled from a young woman in good health. The sample was naive CD4+ T cells from blood. The CDR3 DNA sequence: TGTGCCAGCAGCGTGGCACCCCCGGGAACCGGGGAGCTGTTTTTT. It is translated as CASSVAPPGTGELFF.